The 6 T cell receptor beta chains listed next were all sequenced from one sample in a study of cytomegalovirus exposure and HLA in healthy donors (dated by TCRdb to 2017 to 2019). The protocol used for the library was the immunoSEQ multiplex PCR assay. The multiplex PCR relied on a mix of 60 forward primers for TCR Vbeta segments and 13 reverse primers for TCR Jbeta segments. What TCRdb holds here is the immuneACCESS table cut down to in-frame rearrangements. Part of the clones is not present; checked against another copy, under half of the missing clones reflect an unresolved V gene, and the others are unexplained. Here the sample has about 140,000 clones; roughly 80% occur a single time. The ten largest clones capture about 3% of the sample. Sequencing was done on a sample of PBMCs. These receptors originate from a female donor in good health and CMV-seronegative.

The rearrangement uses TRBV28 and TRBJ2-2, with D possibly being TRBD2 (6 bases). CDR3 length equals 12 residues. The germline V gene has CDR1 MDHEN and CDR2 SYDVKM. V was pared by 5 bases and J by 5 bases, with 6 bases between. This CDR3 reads CASSRGTGELFF. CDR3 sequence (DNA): TGTGCCAGCAGTCGGGGGACCGGGGAGCTGTTTTTT.

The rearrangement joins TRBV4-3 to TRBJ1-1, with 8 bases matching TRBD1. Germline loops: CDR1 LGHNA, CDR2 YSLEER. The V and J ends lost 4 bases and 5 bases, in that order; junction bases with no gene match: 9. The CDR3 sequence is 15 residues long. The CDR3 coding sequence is TGCGCCAGCAGCCTGGAGGGACAGGTGGGGACTGAAGCTTTCTTT. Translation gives CASSLEGQVGTEAFF.

The CDR3 loop reads CASSTAGHPSYNEQFF. The DNA for the CDR3 is TGTGCCAGCAGTACTGCAGGCCATCCCTCCTACAATGAGCAGTTCTTC. The gene calls are TRBV7-6 and TRBJ2-1; the D is unclear. Germline assignment: CDR1 SGHVS and CDR2 FNYEAQ. Trimming stripped 6 bases from V and 0 bases from J, with 15 bases between. This CDR3 comprises 16 residues.

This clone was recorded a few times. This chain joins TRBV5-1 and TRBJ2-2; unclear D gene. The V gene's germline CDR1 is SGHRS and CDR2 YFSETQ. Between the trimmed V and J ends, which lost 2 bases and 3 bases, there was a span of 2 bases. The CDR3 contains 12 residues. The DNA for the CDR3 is TGCGCCAGCAGCTTCTACACCGGGGAGCTGTTTTTT. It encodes CASSFYTGELFF.

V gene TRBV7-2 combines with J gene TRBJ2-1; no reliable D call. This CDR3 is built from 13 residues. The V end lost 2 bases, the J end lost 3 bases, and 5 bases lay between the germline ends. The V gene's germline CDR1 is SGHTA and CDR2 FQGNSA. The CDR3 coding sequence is TGTGCCAGCAGCTTACCAGTCTACAATGAGCAGTTCTTC. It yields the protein CASSLPVYNEQFF. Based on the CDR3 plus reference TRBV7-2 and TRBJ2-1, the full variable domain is GAGVSQSPSNKVTEKGKDVELRCDPISGHTALYWYRQSLGQGLEFLIYFQGNSAPDKSGLPSDRFSAERTGGSVSTLTIQRTQQEDSAVYLCASSLPVYNEQFFGPGTRLTVL.

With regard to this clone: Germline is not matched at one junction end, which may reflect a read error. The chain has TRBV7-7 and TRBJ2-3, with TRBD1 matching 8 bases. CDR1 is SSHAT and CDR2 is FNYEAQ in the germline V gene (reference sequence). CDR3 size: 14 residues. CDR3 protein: CASSFGQGADTQYF. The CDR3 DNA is TGTGCTAGCAGCTTTGGACAGGGTGCAGATACGCAGTATTTT.